One sample yielded the 32 T cell receptor beta chains listed below, sequenced in a study of blood T cell repertoires in COVID-19. The data were produced by immunoSEQ multiplex PCR, yet TCRdb's version contains in-frame clones alone and is incomplete. The sample records approximately 670,000 clones, more than 80% being singletons. The sequenced sample consisted of peripheral blood. The receptor source for this set is a young woman with acute or convalescent COVID-19.

The rearrangement joins TRBV7-3 to TRBJ2-2, with unresolved D. The ends were cut back, 1 base at V and 1 base at J, with 10 bases in the middle. Per germline, CDR1 SGHTA and CDR2 FQGTGA. The CDR3 is made up of 16 amino acids. The chain's CDR3 is CASSLMTPENTGELFF. CDR3 in DNA: TGTGCCAGCAGCTTAATGACACCTGAGAACACCGGGGAGCTGTTTTTT.

This chain connects TRBV6-2 or TRBV6-3 to TRBJ2-7, with a tentative D call TRBD1 (5 bases). V was pared by 6 bases and J by 5 bases, with 14 bases between. CDR3 size: 13 residues. From germline, CDR1 is MNHEY and CDR2 SVGEGT. The CDR3 DNA reads TGTGCCAGCAGCGAGACAGATCACGACGAGCAGTACTTC. Translation gives CASSETDHDEQYF.

This chain uses TRBV7-9 with TRBJ2-7, with a weak D call TRBD2 (6 bases). Trimming removed 5 bases at V and 1 base at J, with 9 bases between. This CDR3 is built from 13 residues. Germline CDR1 SEHNR, CDR2 FQNEAQ (reference sequence). The CDR3 sequence: CASSPGESYEQYF. CDR3 nucleotides: TGTGCCAGCAGCCCGGGGGAGTCCTACGAGCAGTACTTC.

This clone was recorded only once. This chain uses TRBV5-1 with TRBJ1-2; TRBD1 might be the D (6 bases). This CDR3 comprises 12 residues. Germline V CDR1 and CDR2: SGHRS, YFSETQ. V was cut by 6 bases and J by 8 bases, with 14 bases left in between. The CDR3 spells CASTLRGEGYTF. The CDR3 DNA reads as TGCGCCAGCACCCTCAGGGGAGAAGGCTACACCTTC.

The V and J genes are TRBV5-1 and TRBJ1-2, with D perhaps TRBD1 (5 bases). Germline V CDR1 and CDR2: SGHRS, YFSETQ. Between the trimmed V and J ends, which lost 4 bases and 6 bases, there was a span of 16 bases. The CDR3 extends over 14 amino acids. The chain's CDR3 is CASSLPGGDHGYTF. CDR3 coding DNA: TGCGCCAGCAGCCTCCCGGGAGGGGACCATGGCTACACCTTC.

The chain recombines TRBV19 with TRBJ2-1; 8 bases match TRBD2. The CDR3 sequence is 17 residues long. From germline, CDR1 is LNHDA and CDR2 SQIVND (reference sequence). V was clipped by 7 bases and J by 3 bases; unmatched bases: 14. Written as DNA, the CDR3 is TGTGCCAGTACCCCTTCGACCCTTAGCGGGGTCTACAATGAGCAGTTCTTC. This codes for CASTPSTLSGVYNEQFF.

The chain combines TRBV5-8 with TRBJ2-7; D is undetermined. This CDR3 comprises 11 residues. The germline V gene has CDR1 SGHTS and CDR2 YDEGEE. V shed 4 bases and J shed 7 bases, with 9 bases lying between them. The CDR3 nucleotides are TGTGCCAGCAGCCCTTTGTATGAGCAGTACTTC. Its translation is CASSPLYEQYF.

The V and J genes are TRBV7-6 and TRBJ2-1; D is possibly TRBD2 (5 bases). V gave up 4 bases and J gave up 4 bases, with 17 bases separating them. This CDR3 is built from 16 residues. CDR1 is SGHVS and CDR2 is FNYEAQ in the germline V gene. The CDR3 region is CASSSPPGSLYNEQFF. CDR3 DNA: TGTGCCAGCAGCTCCCCTCCGGGGTCTTTATACAATGAGCAGTTCTTC.

The gene calls are TRBV4-3 and TRBJ2-3, with TRBD2 as a possible D gene (6 bases). The CDR3 is 19 amino acids. Germline V lookup: CDR1 LGHNA, CDR2 YSLEER. Trimming stripped 0 bases from V and 3 bases from J, with 22 bases between. The DNA for the CDR3 is TGCGCCAGCAGCCAAGATCGGGCTAGCGTTCCCCCCCTGACAGATACGCAGTATTTT. This gives the protein CASSQDRASVPPLTDTQYF.

This chain joins TRBV27 and TRBJ2-1; possibly TRBD2 for D (6 bases). CDR1 and CDR2 (germline): MNHEY, SMNVEV (reference sequence). V was clipped by 6 bases and J by 14 bases, with 29 bases between them. CDR3 length equals 16 residues. DNA of the CDR3: TGTGCCAGCAGGATCAGTGGTGCGGGGTCAGTGGTTAGGGAGTTCTTC. Translating gives CASRISGAGSVVREFF.

J is TRBJ1-1 and V is TRBV27; TRBD1 is a possible D gene (5 bases). There are 13 residues in the CDR3. Germline V gene sequence: CDR1 MNHEY, CDR2 SMNVEV (reference sequence). V was trimmed by 3 bases and J by 3 bases, leaving 8 bases between them. The CDR3 here is CASSFRRDTEAFF. In DNA, the CDR3 is TGTGCCAGCAGTTTTCGCAGGGACACTGAAGCTTTCTTT.

The table lists this clone with a count of one. The chain is built from TRBV19 and TRBJ1-5; D gene uncertain. V was trimmed by 3 bases and J by 5 bases, leaving 5 bases between them. Germline assignment: CDR1 LNHDA and CDR2 SQIVND (reference sequence). The CDR3 extends over 12 amino acids. CDR3 DNA sequence: TGTGCCAGTAGTATTCTAGATCAGCCCCAGCATTTT. Encoded protein: CASSILDQPQHF.

The gene calls are TRBV5-4 and TRBJ1-1; 8 positions match TRBD1. V lost 1 base to trimming and J lost 4 bases; unmatched junction nucleotides: 9. The CDR3 loop spans 16 amino acids. Germline assignment: CDR1 SGHNT and CDR2 YYREEE (reference sequence). CDR3 protein: CASSLRAGGKGTEAFF. CDR3 DNA: TGTGCCAGCAGCTTGCGGGCAGGGGGCAAGGGCACTGAAGCTTTCTTT.

The V and J genes are TRBV6-1 and TRBJ2-2; D is uncertain. CDR3 length: 13 amino acids. Trimming stripped 1 base from V and 10 bases from J, with 10 bases between. Germline CDR1 and CDR2: MNHNS and SASEGT. CDR3 sequence reads: CASSEGSNSELFF. CDR3 DNA: TGTGCCAGCAGTGAAGGATCTAATTCGGAGCTGTTTTTT.

This clone came up a few times. This rearrangement joins TRBV10-3 to TRBJ2-1; D gene uncertain. V was clipped by 10 bases and J by 10 bases, with 8 bases between them. CDR3 size: 9 residues. Germline CDR1 and CDR2: ENHRY and SYGVKD. The CDR3 nucleotides read TGTGCCACCCCGACAGAGCAGTTCTTC. This translates into CATPTEQFF.

The chain is built from TRBV11-2 and TRBJ2-7; 7 nucleotides align to TRBD2. Germline values: CDR1 SGHAT, CDR2 FQNNGV. V lost 2 bases to trimming and J lost 2 bases; unmatched junction nucleotides: 9. The CDR3 sequence is 16 residues long. CDR3 residues: CASSLWRGKNTYEQYF. The CDR3 region has the DNA TGTGCCAGCAGCTTATGGCGGGGGAAGAACACCTACGAGCAGTACTTC. Combining the CDR3 with reference TRBV11-2 and TRBJ2-7 gives the whole variable domain EAGVAQSPRYKIIEKRQSVAFWCNPISGHATLYWYQQILGQGPKLLIQFQNNGVVDDSQLPKDRFSAERLKGVDSTLKIQPAKLEDSAVYLCASSLWRGKNTYEQYFGPGTRLTVT.

The chain employs TRBV3-1 (or the pseudogene TRBV3-2) and TRBJ1-2; the D gene is possibly TRBD1 (5 bases). This CDR3 has 16 residues. The germline gives CDR1 LGHDT, CDR2 YNNKEL (reference sequence). Trimming pared 0 bases from V and 0 bases from J, leaving 11 bases between. CDR3 residues: CASSQDTDRANYGYTF. The CDR3, as DNA: TGTGCCAGCAGCCAAGATACCGACAGAGCTAACTATGGCTACACCTTC.

This clone was observed a handful of times. The chain joins TRBV3-1 (or the pseudogene TRBV3-2) to TRBJ1-2, with 7 nucleotides matching TRBD1. This CDR3 has 16 residues. CDR1 is LGHDT, CDR2 YNNKEL, per germline (reference sequence). The J segment lost 2 bases and the V segment lost 2 bases, leaving 8 bases of the junction unmatched. CDR3 in DNA: TGTGCCAGCAGCCAAATGAGCTCGGGACAGAACTATGGCTACACCTTC. It specifies CASSQMSSGQNYGYTF.

The V call is TRBV7-2, the J call TRBJ2-7, with 7 bases that match TRBD1. CDR1 and CDR2 (germline): SGHTA, FQGNSA. With 5 bases clipped from V and 7 bases from J, the junction kept 8 bases outside the gene matches. CDR3 size: 13 residues. The CDR3 nucleotides are TGTGCCAGCAGCACGGGACAGACGAGGGAGCAGTACTTC. Amino acid sequence: CASSTGQTREQYF. The variable domain in full, with the rest retrieved from reference TRBV7-2 and TRBJ2-7, is GAGVSQSPSNKVTEKGKDVELRCDPISGHTALYWYRQSLGQGLEFLIYFQGNSAPDKSGLPSDRFSAERTGGSVSTLTIQRTQQEDSAVYLCASSTGQTREQYFGPGTRLTVT.

The V and J genes are TRBV6-5 and TRBJ1-5, with D unresolved. The CDR3 extends over 14 amino acids. From germline, CDR1 is MNHEY and CDR2 SVGAGI. Trimming took 8 bases from V and 5 from J, leaving 16 bases between them. This CDR3 is CASDGGFLYQPQHF. Here the CDR3 DNA reads TGTGCCAGCGACGGCGGATTTTTATATCAGCCCCAGCATTTT.

The V call is TRBV29-1, the J call TRBJ1-2; possibly TRBD1 for D (5 bases). Germline V lookup: CDR1 SQVTM, CDR2 ANQGSEA. This CDR3 has 17 amino acids. V lost 7 bases to trimming and J lost 4 bases, with 28 bases between them. CDR3 in DNA: TGCAGCGCCGGGTTGCGGGACCCCTATGGAGCGGGCTATGGCTACACCTTC. Translated: CSAGLRDPYGAGYGYTF.

V is TRBV4-1 and J is TRBJ2-2; 10 nucleotides align to TRBD2. V shed 4 bases, J shed 6 bases, and the junction held 8 bases outside the gene matches. This CDR3 has 16 residues. Per the germline V gene, CDR1 is MGHRA and CDR2 is YSYEKL. Written as DNA, the CDR3 is TGCGCCAGCAGCCCGCCAAGCGGGGGGGCCCCCGGGGAGCTGTTTTTT. It encodes CASSPPSGGAPGELFF.

V is TRBV19 and J is TRBJ1-1; TRBD1 is a possible D gene (6 bases). Germline V gene data show CDR1 as LNHDA and CDR2 as SQIVND (reference sequence). Trimming took off 4 bases at V and 5 bases at J, with 17 bases between the two ends. This CDR3 is 15 amino acids long. CDR3 loop: CASSTLQGIRTEAFF. CDR3 DNA: TGTGCCAGTAGTACACTCCAGGGGATAAGGACTGAAGCTTTCTTT.

The chain employs TRBV6-5 and TRBJ1-5; no definite D call. The V gene lost 6 bases and the J gene lost 0 bases, with 12 bases spanning the gap. There are 15 residues in the CDR3. CDR1 and CDR2 (germline): MNHEY, SVGAGI. In DNA, the CDR3 is TGTGCCAGCAGATCGCGTTATTATAGCAATCAGCCCCAGCATTTT. It yields the protein CASRSRYYSNQPQHF.

The J gene is TRBJ1-1, the V gene TRBV6-6; 8 bases fit TRBD1. Germline values: CDR1 MNHNY, CDR2 SVGAGI (reference sequence). The CDR3 runs to 15 residues. V gave up 5 bases and J gave up 6 bases; unmatched junction bases: 11. The CDR3 nucleotides are TGTGCCAGCAGTGGGTCCGGGACAGGCCCCGCTGAAGCTTTCTTT. Translation gives CASSGSGTGPAEAFF.

This clone showed up just once. The rearrangement uses TRBV3-1 (or the pseudogene TRBV3-2) and TRBJ2-1, with unresolved D. Per germline, CDR1 LGHDT and CDR2 YNNKEL (reference sequence). Deletions cut 5 bases from V and 9 bases from J, with 8 bases between. The CDR3 extends over 11 amino acids. As DNA, the CDR3 is TGTGCCAGCAGCAAAAGCCGTGAGCAGTTCTTC. Translating gives CASSKSREQFF.

The chain has TRBV4-1 and TRBJ2-4; 9 bases match TRBD1. The V segment lost 3 bases and the J segment 6 bases; nucleotides outside the gene matches: 9. Germline CDR1 reads MGHRA; CDR2 reads YSYEKL. This CDR3 has 16 residues. Here the CDR3 reads CASSHPGGQGGNIQYF. CDR3 nucleotide sequence: TGCGCCAGCAGCCACCCGGGGGGACAGGGTGGAAACATTCAGTACTTC.

The V call is TRBV19, the J call TRBJ1-2; D might be TRBD1 (5 bases). The CDR3 length is 15 residues. V was trimmed by 4 bases and J by 4 bases, leaving 16 bases between them. Germline CDR1 and CDR2: LNHDA and SQIVND (reference sequence). The CDR3, as DNA: TGTGCCAGTAGTAGATCAGGGATTTACGGCTATGGCTACACCTTC. Translation gives CASSRSGIYGYGYTF. The full variable domain, its missing parts supplied by reference TRBV19 and TRBJ1-2, is DGGITQSPKYLFRKEGQNVTLSCEQNLNHDAMYWYRQDPGQGLRLIYYSQIVNDFQKGDIAEGYSVSREKKESFPLTVTSAQKNPTAFYLCASSRSGIYGYGYTFGSGTRLTVV.

This chain links TRBV6-1 with TRBJ1-6; tentative D call: TRBD1 (5 bases). CDR1 is MNHNS, CDR2 SASEGT, per germline. V lost 2 bases to trimming and J lost 8 bases, with 10 bases between them. The CDR3 consists of 14 residues. The DNA of the CDR3 is TGTGCCAGCAGTGAAAGCAGGACATATTCACCCCTCCACTTT. Translation: CASSESRTYSPLHF.

The chain has TRBV18 and TRBJ2-1, with D maybe TRBD1 (6 bases). Germline loops: CDR1 KGHSH, CDR2 LQKENI. Trimming stripped 2 bases from V and 13 bases from J, with 9 bases between. This CDR3 has 11 amino acids. The chain's CDR3 is CASSPIQGQFF. The CDR3 DNA reads TGTGCCAGCTCACCAATACAGGGTCAGTTCTTC.

The chain uses TRBV7-9 and TRBJ2-2, with D hard to call. Trimming shortened V by 6 bases and J by 2 bases, and 25 bases separated the two germline ends. Germline assignment: CDR1 SEHNR and CDR2 FQNEAQ (reference sequence). The CDR3 consists of 19 residues. The CDR3 nucleotides read TGTGCCAGCAGTCTTAGTCCCGCCACCTCCTCCATCAACACCGGGGAGCTGTTTTTT. As protein: CASSLSPATSSINTGELFF.

The rearrangement joins TRBV29-1 to TRBJ1-1; D remains unclear. CDR3 length: 12 residues. From germline, CDR1 is SQVTM and CDR2 ANQGSEA. V lost 1 base to trimming and J lost 0 bases, with 3 bases between them. CDR3 region: CSVEGVNTEAFF. CDR3 DNA sequence: TGCAGCGTTGAAGGCGTGAACACTGAAGCTTTCTTT.